The 29 T cell receptor beta chains below come from one sample, sequenced in a study of cytomegalovirus exposure and HLA in healthy donors. A multiplex PCR was run with 60 Vbeta primers and 13 Jbeta primers. TCRdb's copy holds only in-frame clones and misses some; the assay was immunoSEQ multiplex PCR. Found here are around 190,000 clones, more than 70% of them singletons; the top ten hold approximately 4.6%. Sequencing was carried out using PBMCs. All receptors come from a man aged 25-40 years in good health and CMV-seropositive.

The J gene is TRBJ1-5, the V gene TRBV6-5; D possibly corresponds to TRBD1 (6 bases). The CDR3 covers 15 residues. Per the germline V gene, CDR1 is MNHEY and CDR2 is SVGAGI. Trimming cost V 10 bases and J 1 base, with 17 bases left between them. CDR3 protein: CATTIRGSSNQPQHF. As DNA, the CDR3 is TGTGCCACAACTATCAGGGGATCAAGCAATCAGCCCCAGCATTTT.

The rearrangement joins TRBV7-9 to TRBJ2-7, with TRBD1 matching 7 bases. CDR1 is SEHNR and CDR2 is FQNEAQ in the germline V gene (reference sequence). The junction had 20 bases not matched to a gene; V was cut back by 3 bases and J by 9 bases. CDR3 size: 17 residues. CDR3: CASSFDTGRQGGIGQYF. The CDR3 DNA is TGTGCCAGCAGCTTCGATACGGGGAGACAGGGCGGTATCGGGCAGTACTTC.

This chain joins TRBV29-1 and TRBJ2-4, with TRBD2 matching over 15 bases. With 4 bases clipped from V and 8 bases from J, the junction kept 12 bases outside the gene matches. Germline CDR1 reads SQVTM; CDR2 reads ANQGSEA. CDR3 size: 17 residues. CDR3 protein: CSVGGSGLAGGWDIQYF. CDR3 in DNA: TGCAGCGTTGGGGGTTCGGGACTAGCGGGGGGATGGGACATTCAGTACTTC.

The chain couples TRBV29-1 to TRBJ1-4; D unresolved. The germline V gene has CDR1 SQVTM and CDR2 ANQGSEA. The CDR3 consists of 13 residues. Deletions cut 5 bases from V and 5 bases from J, with 12 bases between. Here the CDR3 reads CSVWAEHNEKLFF. The CDR3 nucleotides read TGCAGCGTTTGGGCCGAGCACAATGAAAAACTGTTTTTT. Full variable domain (outside the CDR3, taken from reference TRBV29-1 and TRBJ1-4): SAVISQKPSRDICQRGTSLTIQCQVDSQVTMMFWYRQQPGQSLTLIATANQGSEATYESGFVIDKFPISRPNLTFSTLTVSNMSPEDSSIYLCSVWAEHNEKLFFGSGTQLSVL.

Comment on this clone: Other DNA sequences within the sample encode an identical CDR3. The rearrangement uses TRBV9 and TRBJ2-5; 8 nucleotides align to TRBD2. V trimming: 2 bases; J trimming: 2 bases; junction bases outside the gene matches: 2. Germline CDR1 reads SGDLS; CDR2 reads YYNGEE. The CDR3 has 14 amino acids. In DNA form, the CDR3 reads TGTGCCAGCAGCGTTACTAGCGGACAAGAGACCCAGTACTTC. This encodes CASSVTSGQETQYF.

This rearrangement joins TRBV5-6 to TRBJ2-5; 7 positions match TRBD2. This CDR3 is built from 17 residues. Germline V gives CDR1 SGHDT, CDR2 YYEEEE. J lost 5 bases, V lost 2 bases, and 15 bases had no gene match. The CDR3 spells CASSLRTGGHGVETQYF. The CDR3 nucleotides are TGTGCCAGCAGCTTAAGAACGGGAGGCCACGGCGTCGAGACCCAGTACTTC.

The gene calls are TRBV11-2 and TRBJ2-5, with D hard to call. The J call may be mistaken, given a closer DNA end match to TRBJ2-7. This CDR3 region has 15 residues. From germline, CDR1 is SGHAT and CDR2 FQNNGV. The CDR3, as DNA: TGTGCCAGCAGCTTAGATGCGGCCGGTTTCTACGAGCAGTACTTC. Its translation: CASSLDAAGFYEQYF.

CDR3 in DNA: TGTGCCAGCAGCTTCGCGGACTCGAACACTGAAGCTTTCTTT. Protein sequence: CASSFADSNTEAFF. This chain links TRBV5-5 with TRBJ1-1; unclear D gene. CDR3 length equals 14 residues. CDR1 and CDR2 from the germline V gene are SGHKS and YYEKEE (reference sequence). Deletions cut 2 bases from V and 1 base from J, with 9 bases between.

The J gene is TRBJ2-6, the V gene TRBV19; maybe TRBD1 (6 bases). CDR1 and CDR2 (germline): LNHDA, SQIVND (reference sequence). CDR3 length equals 13 residues. Trimming took off 9 bases at V and 0 bases at J, with 6 bases between the two ends. The CDR3 nucleotides are TGTGCCAGCAGGGGCTCTGGGGCCAACGTCCTGACTTTC. Translating gives CASRGSGANVLTF.

This chain joins TRBV5-1 and TRBJ2-5; maybe TRBD2 (6 bases). This CDR3 is built from 13 residues. The V end lost 5 bases, the J end lost 4 bases, and 12 bases lay between the germline ends. Germline-derived CDR1 and CDR2 are SGHRS and YFSETQ. CDR3 amino acids: CASRKSGVETQYF. The CDR3 DNA reads as TGCGCCAGCAGGAAATCGGGAGTAGAGACCCAGTACTTC.

The V and J genes are TRBV2 and TRBJ2-7; the D gene is possibly TRBD1 (6 bases). CDR3 length: 13 amino acids. From germline, CDR1 is SNHLY and CDR2 FYNNEI. The V end lost 6 bases, the J end lost 4 bases, and 13 bases lay between the germline ends. CDR3 region: CASSARGTYEQYF. The CDR3 DNA follows: TGTGCCAGCAGCGCCCGAGGGACATACGAGCAGTACTTC.

This clone has only a few counts. This chain links TRBV29-1 with TRBJ2-5; D might be TRBD1 (7 bases). The CDR3 extends over 10 amino acids. Looked up from germline, CDR1 is SQVTM and CDR2 is ANQGSEA. V lost 7 bases, J lost 10 bases, and 13 bases lay in between. The CDR3 region has the DNA TGCAGCGCGGAGGGGGCGGGCCAGTACTTC. Amino acid sequence: CSAEGAGQYF.

The chain recombines TRBV2 with TRBJ1-2, with unresolved D. The CDR3 contains 12 residues. Germline CDR1 is SNHLY and CDR2 is FYNNEI. Trimming pared 5 bases from V and 9 bases from J, leaving 13 bases between. CDR3 nucleotide sequence: TGTGCCAGCAGTAGGAGTGATACGAGCTACACCTTC. Its protein product is CASSRSDTSYTF.

CDR3 in DNA: TGCAGCGCCGGCAGGGCACCCTACGAGCAGTACTTC. Residues: CSAGRAPYEQYF. The chain recombines TRBV29-1 with TRBJ2-5; weak D call: TRBD1 (5 bases). The J call may not be correct, given that the DNA end is closer to TRBJ2-7. The CDR3 is 12 amino acids. Looked up from germline, CDR1 is SQVTM and CDR2 is ANQGSEA.

This chain connects TRBV11-1 to TRBJ2-5, with 9 bases matching TRBD2. Germline loops: CDR1 SGHAT, CDR2 FQDESV (reference sequence). The CDR3 is 15 residues long. The trim removed 5 bases at V and 5 bases at J, leaving 9 bases unmatched. The CDR3 DNA reads as TGTGCCAGCAGCCCCCCCGGGACTAGCCTCGAGACCCAGTACTTC. Residues: CASSPPGTSLETQYF.

As DNA, the CDR3 is TGTGCCAGCAGCTTAAGGTCTGAGCGGGAGGGCTCCTACGAGCAGTACTTC. Translating gives CASSLRSEREGSYEQYF. V usage is TRBV7-2 and J usage is TRBJ2-7; 10 positions agree with TRBD2. The V gene end was trimmed by 2 bases and the J gene end by 0 bases; junction bases not matched to a gene: 7. Germline loops: CDR1 SGHTA, CDR2 FQGNSA. CDR3 size: 17 residues.

The chain recombines TRBV5-5 with TRBJ2-1, with 11 nucleotides matching TRBD1. The CDR3 covers 16 residues. Germline V gene sequence: CDR1 SGHKS, CDR2 YYEKEE (reference sequence). Germline trimming cut 4 bases from V and 2 bases from J; bases unmatched to any gene: 5. The CDR3 sequence: CASSAGTGGTYNEQFF. The CDR3 bases are TGTGCCAGCAGCGCCGGGACAGGGGGGACCTACAATGAGCAGTTCTTC.

Judged by abundance, this clone is medium-sized. The chain links TRBV7-3 to TRBJ1-1; tentatively, D is TRBD1 (5 bases). Trimming stripped 5 bases from V and 3 bases from J, with 16 bases between. The germline CDR1 and CDR2 sequences are SGHTA and FQGTGA. CDR3 length: 15 residues. The CDR3, as DNA: TGTGCCAGCAGCCCCCGGGGGGAATGGGACACTGAAGCTTTCTTT. It yields the protein CASSPRGEWDTEAFF.

This sequence joins TRBV9 and TRBJ2-1; a possible D gene is TRBD2 (6 bases). CDR3 length equals 17 residues. The V end lost 4 bases, the J end lost 0 bases, and 17 bases lay between the germline ends. Germline loops: CDR1 SGDLS, CDR2 YYNGEE. The CDR3 sequence is CASSPLRGTSSYNEQFF. In DNA, the CDR3 is TGTGCCAGCAGCCCTCTCCGCGGGACGAGCTCCTACAATGAGCAGTTCTTC. The entire variable domain, with the rest obtained from reference TRBV9 and TRBJ2-1, is as follows: DSGVTQTPKHLITATGQRVTLRCSPRSGDLSVYWYQQSLDQGLQFLIQYYNGEERAKGNILERFSAQQFPDLHSELNLSSLELGDSALYFCASSPLRGTSSYNEQFFGPGTRLTVL.

This chain uses TRBV19 with TRBJ1-5; D perhaps matches TRBD1 (6 bases). This CDR3 region has 13 residues. Germline V gives CDR1 LNHDA, CDR2 SQIVND (reference sequence). The germline V and J ends were trimmed by 6 bases and 5 bases, with 11 bases remaining between them. This chain's CDR3 is CASRGGPYQPQHF. In nucleotides, the CDR3 is TGTGCCAGTAGAGGGGGTCCTTATCAGCCCCAGCATTTT.

This clone was seen just once. V is TRBV9 and J is TRBJ2-3; weak D call: TRBD2 (6 bases). The CDR3 is 15 amino acids. The germline V gene encodes CDR1 SGDLS and CDR2 YYNGEE. Deletions cut 5 bases from V and 2 bases from J, with 15 bases between. The CDR3 DNA sequence: TGTGCCAGCAGTTATTCGGGACTGCACACAGATACGCAGTATTTT. Its translation is CASSYSGLHTDTQYF.

This chain joins TRBV11-2 and TRBJ1-5, with 7 bases matching TRBD1. The ends lost 1 base at V and 6 bases at J; junction bases unmatched: 3. From germline, CDR1 is SGHAT and CDR2 FQNNGV. This CDR3 has 14 amino acids. The CDR3 is CASSLGPGGQPQHF. CDR3 nucleotides: TGTGCCAGCAGCTTAGGGCCAGGGGGTCAGCCCCAGCATTTT.

CDR3 region: CASSLGRGRVEQYF. The CDR3 nucleotides read TGTGCCAGCAGCTTAGGCAGGGGGCGCGTAGAGCAGTACTTC. The genes are TRBV13 and TRBJ2-7, with TRBD1 matching 8 bases. Trimming took 0 bases from V and 7 from J; bases not matched to a gene: 5. The CDR3 contains 14 residues. Germline assignment: CDR1 PRHDT and CDR2 FYEKMQ (reference sequence).

The chain couples TRBV30 to TRBJ2-5; 10 bases line up with TRBD1. The last part of the DNA fits TRBJ2-7 better; the J call may be wrong. The CDR3 is 14 amino acids. Germline V gives CDR1 GTSNPN, CDR2 SVGIG (reference sequence). The CDR3 DNA sequence: TGTGCCTGGGATAGGACAGGGGGCTCCTACGAGCAGTACTTC. Protein sequence: CAWDRTGGSYEQYF.

V gene TRBV10-3 combines with J gene TRBJ2-2; no definite D call. Germline V gene sequence: CDR1 ENHRY, CDR2 SYGVKD. The CDR3 covers 16 residues. V dropped 0 bases and J dropped 0 bases, with 8 bases sitting between them. DNA of the CDR3: TGTGCCATCAGTGAGTCTTACACGACGAACACCGGGGAGCTGTTTTTT. Amino acids: CAISESYTTNTGELFF.

This clone has a handful of counts. The CDR3 sequence: CASTGGVYEKLFF. CDR3 nucleotide sequence: TGTGCCAGCACAGGGGGCGTTTATGAAAAACTGTTTTTT. This chain uses TRBV21-1 with TRBJ1-4; the table's D call, TRBD1, was not checked against the DNA. TRBV21-1 is noted as a pseudogene. The CDR3 spans 13 residues.

V usage is TRBV27 and J usage is TRBJ2-5, with 10 bases fitting TRBD2. Germline-derived CDR1 and CDR2 are MNHEY and SMNVEV (reference sequence). The CDR3 sequence is 15 residues long. Trimming took 5 bases from V and 4 from J; bases not matched to a gene: 7. The CDR3 DNA follows: TGTGCCAGCAGTCTAGGGACTAGCGAGCGAGAGACCCAGTACTTC. It specifies CASSLGTSERETQYF.

The V gene is TRBV28, the J gene TRBJ2-5; 8 bases map to TRBD1. The CDR3 spans 16 residues. CDR1 and CDR2 (germline): MDHEN, SYDVKM. Trimming removed 1 base from V and 5 bases from J; junction bases left unmatched: 9. Written as DNA, the CDR3 is TGTGCCAGCAGTTTATCCCAGGGGGCACGAAGGGAGACCCAGTACTTC. Translation gives CASSLSQGARRETQYF.

The chain is built from TRBV5-4 and TRBJ2-7; TRBD1 matches at 8 bases. CDR1 is SGHNT, CDR2 YYREEE, per germline (reference sequence). After removal of 4 bases from V and 6 bases from J, the junction contained 15 bases not matched to a gene. This CDR3 contains 16 residues. This chain's CDR3 is CASSPDGGRGRAEQYF. The CDR3 DNA reads TGTGCCAGCAGCCCCGATGGGGGCAGGGGGCGCGCCGAGCAGTACTTC.